This TCR beta chain appears in the sequencing data of a study of OX40 agonist ivuxolimab in advanced cancers. Background on the study: Ivuxolimab, which is an agonistic anti-OX40 (CD134) antibody, was administered to the patients. Study-wide results and caveats: Researchers did not establish what antigens the expanded peripheral T cells target.

The method was immunoSEQ multiplex PCR; TCRdb's version includes in-frame clones alone and lacks a portion of them. This sample has 92,000 or so clones; about four fifths occur once, and the top ten carry 5.8%. V shed 2 bases and J shed 5 bases, with 6 bases lying between them. CDR3 length: 13 amino acids. Germline CDR1 reads SGHTA; CDR2 reads FQGNSA. Worth noting for this clone: Its specificity is unknown.

The chain joins TRBV7-2 to TRBJ2-2; D not certain. The sample in question was CD4+ or CD8+ T cells sorted from blood, obtained in a trial of the OX40 agonist ivuxolimab. The sequence was obtained from an adult with an advanced solid tumor such as melanoma, head and neck, liver or kidney cancer. CDR3 nucleotide sequence: TGTGCCAGCAGCTTATTGAGGACCGGGGAGCTGTTTTTT. Translating it yields CASSLLRTGELFF.